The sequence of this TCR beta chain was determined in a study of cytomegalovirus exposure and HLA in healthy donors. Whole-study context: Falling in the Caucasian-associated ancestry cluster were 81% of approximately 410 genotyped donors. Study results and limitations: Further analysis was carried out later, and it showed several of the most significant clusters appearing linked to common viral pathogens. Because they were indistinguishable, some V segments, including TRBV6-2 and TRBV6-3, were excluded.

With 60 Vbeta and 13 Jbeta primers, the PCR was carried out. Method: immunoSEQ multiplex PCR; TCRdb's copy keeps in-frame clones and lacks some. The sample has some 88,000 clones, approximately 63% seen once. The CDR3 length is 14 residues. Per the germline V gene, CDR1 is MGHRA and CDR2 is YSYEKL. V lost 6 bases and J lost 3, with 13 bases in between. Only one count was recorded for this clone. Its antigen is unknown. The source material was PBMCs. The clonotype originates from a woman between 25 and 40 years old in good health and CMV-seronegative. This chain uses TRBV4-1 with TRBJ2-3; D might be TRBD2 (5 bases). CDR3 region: CASSPTGRTDTQYF. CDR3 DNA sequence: TGCGCCAGCAGTCCGACGGGAAGGACAGATACGCAGTATTTT.